Listed here are 10 T cell receptor beta chains from one sample, sequenced in a study of T cell responses to AZD1222 COVID-19 vaccine. Data came from immunoSEQ multiplex PCR; TCRdb stores just in-frame clones and leaves some out. The table includes 75,000 to 100,000 clones, about 89% detected once. The sample consisted of peripheral blood, taken on day 0 of AZD1222 vaccination. These TCRs come from an adult in good health.

V gene TRBV10-3 combines with J gene TRBJ2-5, with D possibly TRBD2 on 6 matching bases. Between the trimmed V and J ends, which lost 4 bases and 5 bases, there was a span of 11 bases. The V gene's germline CDR1 is ENHRY and CDR2 SYGVKD. The length of the CDR3 is 13 residues. The CDR3 region has the DNA TGTGCCATCAGTGCTGGAGGGATGGAGACCCAGTACTTC. Protein: CAISAGGMETQYF.

V and J are TRBV6-5 and TRBJ2-1, with a possible D match to TRBD2 (6 bases). V dropped 5 bases and J dropped 6 bases, with 11 bases sitting between them. Germline V gives CDR1 MNHEY, CDR2 SVGAGI. This CDR3 contains 13 residues. The CDR3, as DNA: TGTGCCAGCAGTCGTACTAGCACCAATGAGCAGTTCTTC. Its protein product is CASSRTSTNEQFF.

The CDR3 sequence is CASSDLETQYF. CDR3 sequence (DNA): TGTGCCAGCTCCGACCTGGAGACCCAGTACTTC. The chain has TRBV18 and TRBJ2-5; no clear D gene. V dropped 6 bases and J dropped 5 bases, with 7 bases sitting between them. Germline V gene data show CDR1 as KGHSH and CDR2 as LQKENI. The CDR3 loop spans 11 amino acids.

The V call is TRBV24-1, the J call TRBJ2-3; possibly TRBD2 for D (6 bases). Germline CDR1 and CDR2: KGHDR and SFDVKD. The CDR3 has 13 residues. V gave up 8 bases and J gave up 5 bases, with 13 bases separating them. The DNA of the CDR3 is TGTGCCACCACCCCTGGTAGCGGAGATACGCAGTATTTT. Translation: CATTPGSGDTQYF.

This chain links TRBV5-1 with TRBJ1-1; no definite D call. Per germline, CDR1 SGHRS and CDR2 YFSETQ. This CDR3 region has 13 residues. V was trimmed by 9 bases and J by 1 base, leaving 13 bases between them. CDR3 DNA sequence: TGCGCCACTTCCTTGGACGGGAACACTGAAGCTTTCTTT. Its protein is CATSLDGNTEAFF.

This clone was counted a single time. V gene TRBV5-6 combines with J gene TRBJ1-4; possibly TRBD1 for D (6 bases). The germline CDR1 and CDR2 sequences are SGHDT and YYEEEE. This CDR3 contains 17 residues. V lost 3 bases and J lost 6, with 21 bases in between. The CDR3, as DNA: TGTGCCAGCAGCTCCCGTGGGGGGGCCACTGTGGATGAAAAACTGTTTTTT. This translates into CASSSRGGATVDEKLFF. Variable domain in full (rest from reference TRBV5-6 and TRBJ1-4): DAGVTQSPTHLIKTRGQQVTLRCSPKSGHDTVSWYQQALGQGPQFIFQYYEEEERQRGNFPDRFSGHQFPNYSSELNVNALLLGDSALYLCASSSRGGATVDEKLFFGSGTQLSVL.

The rearrangement joins TRBV5-1 to TRBJ1-5; D not resolved. This CDR3 region has 13 residues. Between the trimmed V and J ends, which lost 2 bases and 7 bases, there was a span of 10 bases. Germline CDR1 SGHRS, CDR2 YFSETQ. CDR3 loop: CASSFLPGQPQHF. Written as DNA, the CDR3 is TGCGCCAGCAGCTTTCTTCCCGGGCAGCCCCAGCATTTT.

The rearrangement uses TRBV7-8 and TRBJ2-3, with 9 bases aligning to TRBD2. With V trimmed by 5 bases and J by 0 bases, 6 bases remained unmatched. The germline V gene has CDR1 SGHVS and CDR2 FQNEAQ. This CDR3 has 16 residues. CDR3 DNA: TGTGCCAGCAGCCCCGGGACTAGCCTCAGCACAGATACGCAGTATTTT. Translating it yields CASSPGTSLSTDTQYF.

The chain recombines TRBV9 with TRBJ2-1; D remains unclear. This CDR3 is 12 amino acids long. Germline CDR1 SGDLS, CDR2 YYNGEE. Trimming pared 1 base from V and 7 bases from J, leaving 6 bases between. The CDR3, as DNA: TGTGCCAGCAGCGTATGGGGAAATGAGCAGTTCTTC. This translates into CASSVWGNEQFF.

This clone was observed once. CDR3: CASSSMTSGSQETQYF. The CDR3 DNA sequence: TGCGCCAGCAGCTCTATGACTAGCGGGTCCCAAGAGACCCAGTACTTC. The J gene is TRBJ2-5, the V gene TRBV5-1; 10 bases map to TRBD2. Unmatched junction bases numbered 6, after V lost 3 bases and J lost 1 base. The CDR3 contains 16 residues. The germline gives CDR1 SGHRS, CDR2 YFSETQ.